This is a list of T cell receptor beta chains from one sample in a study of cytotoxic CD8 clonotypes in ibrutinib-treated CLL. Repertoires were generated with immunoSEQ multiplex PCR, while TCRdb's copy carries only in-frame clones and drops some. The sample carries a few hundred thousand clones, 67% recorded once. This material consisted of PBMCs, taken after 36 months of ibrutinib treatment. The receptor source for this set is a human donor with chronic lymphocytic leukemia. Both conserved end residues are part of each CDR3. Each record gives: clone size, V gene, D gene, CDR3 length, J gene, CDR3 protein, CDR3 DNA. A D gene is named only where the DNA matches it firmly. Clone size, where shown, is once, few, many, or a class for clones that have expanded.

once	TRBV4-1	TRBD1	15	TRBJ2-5	CASSPGQGRQETQYF	TGCGCCAGCAGCCCGGGACAGGGGAGGCAAGAGACCCAGTACTTC
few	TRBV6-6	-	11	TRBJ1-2	CASTHPSGYTF	TGTGCCAGCACCCACCCAAGTGGCTACACCTTC
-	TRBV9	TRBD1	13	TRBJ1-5	CASSRTGYQPQHF	TGTGCCAGCAGCAGGACAGGGTATCAGCCCCAGCATTTT
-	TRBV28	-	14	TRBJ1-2	CASRRRGYGDGYTF	TGTGCCAGCAGACGAAGAGGGTACGGGGATGGCTACACCTTC
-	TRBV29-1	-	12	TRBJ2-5	CSVGWLQETQYF	TGCAGCGTTGGCTGGCTCCAAGAGACCCAGTACTTC
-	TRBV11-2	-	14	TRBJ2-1	CASSLSGIGDEQFF	TGTGCCAGCAGCTTATCGGGGATCGGCGATGAGCAGTTCTTC
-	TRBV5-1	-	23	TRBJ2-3	CASSLGRLRVLHPTASDTDTQYF	TGCGCCAGCAGCTTGGGACGGTTGCGGGTCCTCCACCCTACGGCCTCCGACACAGATACGCAGTATTTT
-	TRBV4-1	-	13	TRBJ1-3	CASSQDPRNTIYF	TGCGCCAGCAGCCAAGATCCCAGAAACACCATATATTTT
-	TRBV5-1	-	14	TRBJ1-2	CASSLVWEDYGYTF	TGCGCCAGCAGCTTGGTGTGGGAGGACTATGGCTACACCTTC
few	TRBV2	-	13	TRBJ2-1	CASSYRYGDEQFF	TGTGCCAGCAGCTACAGGTACGGCGATGAGCAGTTCTTC
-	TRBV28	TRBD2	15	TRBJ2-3	CASRGAGAITDTQYF	TGTGCCAGTAGGGGAGCGGGAGCCATCACAGATACGCAGTATTTT
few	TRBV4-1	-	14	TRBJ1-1	CASSPAGDNTEAFF	TGCGCCAGCAGCCCCGCAGGGGACAACACTGAAGCTTTCTTT
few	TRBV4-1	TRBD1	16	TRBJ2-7	CASSQGRWDRVHEQYF	TGCGCCAGCAGCCAAGGAAGGTGGGACAGGGTCCACGAGCAGTACTTC
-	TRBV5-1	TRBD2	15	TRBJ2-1	CASSLGLAAHMGQFF	TGCGCCAGCAGCTTGGGACTAGCGGCCCACATGGGGCAGTTCTTC
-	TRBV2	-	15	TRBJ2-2	CASRPGTANTGELFF	TGTGCCAGCAGACCCGGGACGGCGAACACCGGGGAGCTGTTTTTT
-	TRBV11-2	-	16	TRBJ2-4	CASLLVHLIAKNIQYF	TGTGCCAGCTTGTTAGTCCATCTAATAGCCAAAAACATTCAGTACTTC
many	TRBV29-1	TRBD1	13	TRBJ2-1	CSVVDRGMGEQFF	TGCAGCGTAGTGGACAGGGGGATGGGTGAGCAGTTCTTC
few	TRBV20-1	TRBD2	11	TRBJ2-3	CSAARGDTQYF	TGCAGTGCTGCGCGGGGGGATACGCAGTATTTT
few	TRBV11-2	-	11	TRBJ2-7	CASSLVGEQYF	TGTGCCAGCAGCTTAGTAGGCGAGCAGTACTTC
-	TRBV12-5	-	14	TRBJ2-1	CASGLVSGWNEQFF	TGTGCTAGTGGTTTGGTAAGCGGGTGGAATGAGCAGTTCTTC
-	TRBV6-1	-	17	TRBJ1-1	CASSEATGSIGNTEAFF	TGTGCCAGCAGTGAAGCCACAGGTTCGATCGGGAACACTGAAGCTTTCTTT
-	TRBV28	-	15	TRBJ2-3	CASSPLPLRGDTQYF	TGTGCCAGCAGTCCCCTGCCCCTAAGGGGGGATACGCAGTATTTT
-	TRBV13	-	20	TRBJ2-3	CASSLFFGGRTGSFTDTQYF	TGTGCCAGCAGCTTATTTTTCGGGGGCAGAACGGGGAGTTTCACAGATACGCAGTATTTT
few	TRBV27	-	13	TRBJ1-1	CATSTAVNTEAFF	TGTGCCACTTCGACAGCAGTGAACACTGAAGCTTTCTTT
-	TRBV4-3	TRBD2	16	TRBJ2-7	CASSQAWGGGLYEQYF	TGCGCCAGCAGCCAAGCCTGGGGGGGAGGACTCTACGAGCAGTACTTC
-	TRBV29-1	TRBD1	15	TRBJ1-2	CSVEDPAGGLGGYTF	TGCAGCGTTGAAGACCCCGCAGGGGGCTTGGGGGGCTACACCTTC
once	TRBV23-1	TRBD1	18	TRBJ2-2	CASSQSSSLGQKVGELFF	TGCGCCAGCAGTCAATCCTCGAGCTTGGGACAGAAGGTCGGGGAGCTGTTTTTT
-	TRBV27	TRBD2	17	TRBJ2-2	CASSLPSGRGNTGELFF	TGTGCCAGCAGTCTCCCTAGCGGGAGGGGGAACACCGGGGAGCTGTTTTTT